This paragraph reports one T cell receptor (beta chain). One junction end does not reproduce the germline sequence, and a read error may be involved. This sample was taken from a study of blood T cell repertoires in COVID-19. Seattle's cohort entered during active infection and was followed longitudinally. Sequenced by immunoSEQ multiplex PCR; TCRdb stores in-frame clones only, minus some. Here the sample spans about 97,000 clones, approximately 86% being singletons. CDR1 SGHAT and CDR2 FQNNGV come from the germline V gene. The CDR3 loop spans 13 amino acids. Sequencing used peripheral blood. This receptor was obtained from a man in his fifties with COVID-19, enrolled during active disease. J is TRBJ2-1 and V is TRBV11-2, with a tentative D call TRBD2 (6 bases). The chain's CDR3 is CHFEQDYHNEQFF. CDR3 nucleotide sequence: TGCCACTTTGAACAGGACTATCACAATGAGCAGTTCTTC.